Many counts were recorded for the clone carrying this T cell receptor beta chain. Time point indicated: sample taken at primary tumor resection. Whole RNA, which was extracted from tumor, nontumor lung tissue or frozen PBMC, was sequenced without any cell sorting. The cohort: approximately 66 early-stage, untreated non-small cell lung cancer patients. Trimming took off 4 bases at V and 3 bases at J, with 23 bases between the two ends. The CDR3 sequence is 18 residues long. Germline CDR1 and CDR2: MGHRA and YSYEKL. This record comes from a study of spatial heterogeneity in lung cancer. In the study overall: The library had UMIs, and each TCR and UMI pair averaged more than ten raw reads.

Individual TCR cDNA molecules each bore their own unique molecular identifier. Via MiXCR, TCRdb re-called the 5' RACE reads, giving one row per CDR3 protein. The sample contains roughly 70,000 distinct CDR3 sequences, about an eighth of which appear only once. The receptor was isolated from a male donor with early-stage non-small cell lung cancer. The sequenced sample was PBMCs, obtained at surgery. The chain carries TRBV4-1 and TRBJ2-3, with D perhaps matching TRBD1 (7 bases). The CDR3 nucleotides are TGCGCCAGCAGCCGGGACGGGAGCGGACAGGCAGGGACAGATACGCAGTATTTT. Its translation is CASSRDGSGQAGTDTQYF.